This T cell receptor (beta chain) was retrieved from a study of control samples from healthy donors and cancer patients. Profiled with immunoSEQ multiplex PCR; TCRdb holds only in-frame clones, not every one. The table records approximately 150,000 clones, around 94% of them present only once. Germline loops: CDR1 PRHDT, CDR2 FYEKMQ (reference sequence). The CDR3 has 15 residues. V was pared by 2 bases and J by 2 bases, with 2 bases of the junction left unmatched. The sequence was obtained from a man between 35 and 55 years old in good health. This chain connects TRBV13 to TRBJ2-3, with 9 positions matching TRBD1. Sample: blood. The CDR3 here is CASSLRDRVTDTQYF. The CDR3 DNA sequence: TGTGCCAGCAGCTTACGGGACAGGGTCACAGATACGCAGTATTTT.